This is a list of T cell receptor beta chains from one sample in a study of shared clonotypes between healthy human individuals. TCRdb's table, derived via immunoSEQ multiplex PCR, lists solely in-frame clones and lacks some. The table lists about 1.1 million clones, 77% of them singletons. The sequenced sample was memory CD4+ T cells from PBMCs. The source is a young man in good health. Some clones in this sample may be carry-over from other donors' samples. CDR3s include the opening cysteine and the closing phenylalanine or tryptophan. The D gene is left open where the match is weak. Size tells how often a clone was seen (once, few, many) or the class of an expanded clone, and some rows leave it out.

v_call	d_call	clone_size	j_call	cdr3_nt	cdr3_aa
TRBV4-1	NA	few	TRBJ1-3	TGCGCCAGCAGCCAAGATACCCGAGGAAACACCATATATTTT	CASSQDTRGNTIYF
TRBV6-6	NA	NA	TRBJ2-7	TGTGCCAGCAGTTGGACAGAGAGCTACGAGCAGTACTTC	CASSWTESYEQYF
TRBV9	TRBD1	NA	TRBJ1-5	TGTGCCAGCAGCGGAGGGACAGGGGGTATATTCCAGCCCCAGCATTTT	CASSGGTGGIFQPQHF
TRBV18	NA	NA	TRBJ1-5	TGTGCCAGCTCACCAGGATCGGGGGTTACTCAGCCCCAGCATTTT	CASSPGSGVTQPQHF
TRBV11-2	TRBD1	NA	TRBJ1-5	TGTGCCAGCAGCTTATTTCAAGGGGGCGATCAGCCCCAGCATTTT	CASSLFQGGDQPQHF
TRBV6-5	TRBD1	NA	TRBJ1-2	TGTGCCAGCAGTTACAGGGACAGGGGTGGCTACACCTTC	CASSYRDRGGYTF
TRBV5-1	NA	NA	TRBJ2-7	TGCGCCAGCAGCTTCTTAGGCAGCGACTACGAGCAGTACTTC	CASSFLGSDYEQYF
TRBV15	NA	NA	TRBJ2-2	TGTGCCACCAGCAGAGATTCTGGCGGAAACACCGGGGAGCTGTTTTTT	CATSRDSGGNTGELFF
TRBV23-1	TRBD1	NA	TRBJ1-1	TGCGCCAGCAGTCAATCGGACAGGGGAGTGAACACTGAAGCTTTCTTT	CASSQSDRGVNTEAFF
TRBV6-1	NA	NA	TRBJ2-7	TGTGCCAGCAGTCCCCCTCGGGGGAGCTACGAGCAGTACTTC	CASSPPRGSYEQYF
TRBV28	TRBD2	NA	TRBJ2-7	TGTGCCAGCAGTTCGGTTCGCGGGAGGTCGTACGAGCAGTACTTC	CASSSVRGRSYEQYF
TRBV11-2	NA	NA	TRBJ2-1	TGTGCCAGCAGTCCACTAAGGGATGAGCAGTTCTTC	CASSPLRDEQFF
TRBV5-6	NA	NA	TRBJ1-4	TGTGCCAGCAGCCTCGGGACATTACCCGGGGCAACTAATGAAAAACTGTTTTTT	CASSLGTLPGATNEKLFF
TRBV19	NA	many	TRBJ2-6	TGTGCCAGTAGTATACCGGGCCGCTTCTCTGGGGCCAACGTCCTGACTTTC	CASSIPGRFSGANVLTF
TRBV7-9	NA	NA	TRBJ1-1	TGTGCCAGCAGCTCCCGGGACGGATCCCACAGTGAAGCTTTCTTT	CASSSRDGSHSEAFF
TRBV15	NA	NA	TRBJ2-2	TGTGCCACCAGCATCCCCGAGTTAACCGGGGAGCTGTTTTTT	CATSIPELTGELFF
TRBV5-8	NA	NA	TRBJ1-1	TGTGCCAGCAGCTTTCTTCTGGTGACTGAAGCTTTCTTT	CASSFLLVTEAFF
TRBV30	NA	NA	TRBJ2-1	TGTGCCTGGAGTGTACGGGGTAGCGGAGGGGTCGGGCAGTTCTTC	CAWSVRGSGGVGQFF
TRBV5-1	NA	NA	TRBJ2-2	TGCGCCAGCAGCTCGACTACGGGGCTAAACACCGGGGAGCTGTTTTTT	CASSSTTGLNTGELFF
TRBV5-1	NA	NA	TRBJ2-5	TGCGCCAGCAGCTTGGCTGCAGGGTACCAAGAGACCCAGTACTTC	CASSLAAGYQETQYF
TRBV6-5	TRBD2	NA	TRBJ2-7	TGTGCCAGCAGTTACAGCGGGGGCCCGGGGAACGAGCAGTACTTC	CASSYSGGPGNEQYF
TRBV29-1	TRBD1	few	TRBJ1-1	TGCAGCGCTACCGACAGGGATGAAGCTTTCTTT	CSATDRDEAFF
TRBV18	TRBD2	few	TRBJ2-1	TGTGCCAGCTCACCGGCACTAGCGGGAGAACTCGATGAGCAGTTCTTC	CASSPALAGELDEQFF
TRBV28	TRBD1	NA	TRBJ1-5	TGTGCCAGCAGTTTGGGACAGGGGGTTGTAGGCAATCAGCCCCAGCATTTT	CASSLGQGVVGNQPQHF
TRBV5-8	NA	NA	TRBJ1-3	TGTGCCAGCAGCCCTGGACGGCTCTCTGGAAACACCATATATTTT	CASSPGRLSGNTIYF
TRBV7-6	TRBD2	once	TRBJ2-1	TGTGCCAGCAGCGAAGGGACTAGCGGGAGCGGCAATGAGCAGTTCTTC	CASSEGTSGSGNEQFF
TRBV12-5	NA	NA	TRBJ2-1	TGTGCTAGTAGAAGGGTGGACAATGAGCAGTTCTTC	CASRRVDNEQFF
TRBV28	TRBD1	NA	TRBJ1-1	TGTGCCAGCAGTTTATTAGGGGGCGTTGAAGCTTTCTTT	CASSLLGGVEAFF
TRBV19	NA	NA	TRBJ2-7	TGTGCCAGTAGTACCCCCGGGACTCCCCCCTACGAGCAGTACTTC	CASSTPGTPPYEQYF
TRBV29-1	NA	NA	TRBJ2-4	TGCAGCGTTGAACGCTTACGCGGCCCTTTGGGGTTC	CSVERLRGPLGF
TRBV5-5	TRBD1	NA	TRBJ1-2	TGTGCCAGCAGACGTCAACAGGGGCAATATGGCTACACCTTC	CASRRQQGQYGYTF
TRBV11-2	NA	few	TRBJ2-7	TGTGCCAGCAGCTCGGACTGGGAGAGCTCCTACGAGCAGTACTTC	CASSSDWESSYEQYF
TRBV6-1	NA	NA	TRBJ2-7	TGTGCCAGCCAGGGGGGTCAACGGATCTACGAGCAGTACTTC	CASQGGQRIYEQYF
TRBV27	NA	NA	TRBJ1-2	TGTGCCAGCAGTTTCTCCGACATGGGCGGGGGCTACACCTTC	CASSFSDMGGGYTF
TRBV6-6	TRBD2	NA	TRBJ2-3	TGTGCCAGCAAGGGACTAGCCAGCACAGATACGCAGTATTTT	CASKGLASTDTQYF
TRBV7-8	TRBD1	NA	TRBJ2-7	TGTGCCAGCAGCTTAGGGACAGGGGATTTTCCCTACGAGCAGTACTTC	CASSLGTGDFPYEQYF
TRBV28	NA	NA	TRBJ2-3	TGTGCCAGCAGTTTACCCGAGGCCACGGATACGCAGTATTTT	CASSLPEATDTQYF
TRBV10-3	TRBD1	NA	TRBJ1-1	TGTGCCATCAGTGAGGCCAACAGGGGGACTGCTTTCTTT	CAISEANRGTAFF
TRBV9	NA	NA	TRBJ2-1	TGTGCCAGCAGCGTAGGGGGGGGCACTGAGCAGTTCTTC	CASSVGGGTEQFF
TRBV5-1	TRBD2	NA	TRBJ2-5	TGCGCCAGCAGCAAACGGACTAGCGGGAAAGAGACCCAGTACTTC	CASSKRTSGKETQYF
TRBV20-1	NA	NA	TRBJ2-5	TGCAGTGCTCGGGATTGGACCCAGTACTTC	CSARDWTQYF
TRBV4-1	TRBD1	NA	TRBJ1-1	TGCGCCAGCAGCCAAGGCCCGGACAGGGGGCGTTGGACTGAAGCTTTCTTT	CASSQGPDRGRWTEAFF
TRBV19	TRBD1	NA	TRBJ2-1	TGTGCCAGTAGCCCATACCCGGACAGGGCGCCGTTCTTC	CASSPYPDRAPFF
TRBV7-2	NA	few	TRBJ2-7	TGTGCCAGCAGCCCAGACAGGCTGACCTACGAGCAGTACTTC	CASSPDRLTYEQYF
TRBV2	TRBD1	NA	TRBJ1-4	TGTGCCAGCAGGGGACAGTCGGTAGGGGAAAAACTGTTTTTT	CASRGQSVGEKLFF
TRBV7-6	NA	NA	TRBJ1-5	TGTGCCAGCAGCTTAGGCTTAAATCAGCCCCAGCATTTT	CASSLGLNQPQHF